A selection of T cell receptor beta chains follows, all from one sample in a study of OX40 agonist ivuxolimab in advanced cancers. Sequencing used immunoSEQ multiplex PCR; TCRdb keeps in-frame clones, though not all of them. This table holds 15,000 to 20,000 clones, 73% found once. The specimen comprised CD4+ or CD8+ T cells sorted from blood, sampled in a trial of the OX40 agonist ivuxolimab. These receptors were obtained from an adult with an advanced solid tumor such as melanoma, head and neck, liver or kidney cancer. Each CDR3 is given with its conserved first and last residue. A D gene is named only where the DNA matches it firmly. A row's size may be missing; if present it is once, few, many or a size class.

D	size	V	J	DNA	CDR3
TRBD2	medium-sized	TRBV7-9	TRBJ2-5	TGTGCCAGCAGCTCACCGGGCGGGAGTGACCAAGAGACCCAGTACTTC	CASSSPGGSDQETQYF
-	-	TRBV12-5	TRBJ2-1	TGTGCTAGTGGTTTGAGCCTCGACAATGAGCAGTTCTTC	CASGLSLDNEQFF
TRBD1	-	TRBV28	TRBJ2-2	TGTGCCAGCAGCCCGGGACAGGGGAACACCGGGGAGCTGTTTTTT	CASSPGQGNTGELFF
-	few	TRBV27	TRBJ2-7	TGTGCCAGCAGTTTAGGGGCCGCTAATAACGAGCAGTACTTC	CASSLGAANNEQYF
TRBD2	-	TRBV7-8	TRBJ2-1	TGTGCCAGCAGCCCCCGACTAGCGGGAGTGGGTTCAGGTGAGCAGTTCTTC	CASSPRLAGVGSGEQFF
TRBD1	-	TRBV6-1	TRBJ2-5	TGTGCCAGCAGTGAAGCCCGGACAGGGATGAGTGAGACCCAGTACTTC	CASSEARTGMSETQYF
-	-	TRBV28	TRBJ2-7	TGTGCCAGCAGTTTAATCGAGTACGGAATCTCTCGTGAGCAGTACTTC	CASSLIEYGISREQYF
TRBD1	-	TRBV13	TRBJ2-1	TGTGCCAGCAGCTCCCTGGGGGACAGGGGGTGGAATGAGCAGTTCTTC	CASSSLGDRGWNEQFF
-	-	TRBV6-6	TRBJ1-2	TGTGCCAGCAGTTGCGGGGCAATGGAATATGGCTACACCTTC	CASSCGAMEYGYTF
-	-	TRBV30	TRBJ1-1	TGTGCCTGGAGTCTGGAACTTGAAGCTTTCTTT	CAWSLELEAFF
-	few	TRBV28	TRBJ2-1	TGTGCCAGCAGTGGGTCGGGCCGCCCCTACAATGAGCAGTTCTTC	CASSGSGRPYNEQFF
-	-	TRBV5-1	TRBJ1-1	TGCGCCAGCAGCTTGGCTGCAGGGATGAACACTGAAGCTTTCTTT	CASSLAAGMNTEAFF
-	-	TRBV2	TRBJ1-2	TGTGCCAGCAGCGAGTCCAAAAGGTTGGCCCGGTATGGCTACACCTTC	CASSESKRLARYGYTF
-	once	TRBV2	TRBJ2-7	TGTGCCACCGCGGACGGACGGCCCTACGAGCAGTACTTC	CATADGRPYEQYF
-	once	TRBV4-1	TRBJ1-2	TGCGCCAGCAGCCAAGATCCTGGGGGCGGCTACACCTTC	CASSQDPGGGYTF
-	-	TRBV28	TRBJ2-2	TGTGCCAGCGGATTTGACAGGTTTGGAAAAACCGGGGAGCTGTTTTTT	CASGFDRFGKTGELFF
-	-	TRBV27	TRBJ1-2	TGTGCCAGCAGTTTATCTCAGGGGTCTGTCTATGGCTACACCTTC	CASSLSQGSVYGYTF
-	few	TRBV6-5	TRBJ2-2	TGTGCCAGCAGTTATCATGAGGGAGCCGGGGAGCTGTTTTTT	CASSYHEGAGELFF
-	few	TRBV4-3	TRBJ1-6	TGCGCCAGCAGCCAACACTTGTACTCTTCAGAGGATTCACCCCTCCACTTT	CASSQHLYSSEDSPLHF
-	-	TRBV5-5	TRBJ1-2	TGTGCCAGCAGTTATGAGGGGAGTTGGGACTATGGCTACACCTTC	CASSYEGSWDYGYTF
TRBD1	-	TRBV15	TRBJ2-3	TGTGCCACCAGCAGAGATAGAGGGGGCGGTGATACGCAGTATTTT	CATSRDRGGGDTQYF
-	once	TRBV6-5	TRBJ2-7	TGTGCCAGCAGTTACGGGGAGTACTCCTACGAGCAGTACTTC	CASSYGEYSYEQYF
TRBD1	-	TRBV7-9	TRBJ1-1	TGTGCCAGCAGCTTAGGGACAGGGGACACTGAAGCTTTCTTT	CASSLGTGDTEAFF
-	-	TRBV6-5	TRBJ1-1	TGTGCCAGCCAGGGGTACGCTGAAGCTTTCTTT	CASQGYAEAFF
TRBD2	once	TRBV28	TRBJ2-3	TGTGCCAGCAGTTTTCCGGGGGGGATTAGCACAGATACGCAGTATTTT	CASSFPGGISTDTQYF
-	-	TRBV5-1	TRBJ2-1	TGCGCCAGCAGCTTTTGGGGAGAGGTTGAGCAGTTCTTC	CASSFWGEVEQFF
-	-	TRBV9	TRBJ1-2	TGTGCCAGCAGCACGACGACATGGGGGGGATATGGCTACACCTTC	CASSTTTWGGYGYTF
-	-	TRBV13	TRBJ2-5	TGTGCCAGCAGCTTACATGGGACTCCCCAAGAGACCCAGTACTTC	CASSLHGTPQETQYF
TRBD2	-	TRBV19	TRBJ2-1	TGTGCCAGTGGTACTAGCGGGGGGAGGAATGAGCAGTTCTTC	CASGTSGGRNEQFF
-	-	TRBV5-8	TRBJ2-3	TGTGCCAGCAGCCACCCGACCGGGGATACGCAGTATTTT	CASSHPTGDTQYF
TRBD2	few	TRBV28	TRBJ2-2	TGTGCCAGCAGTTTATTGGGGATCACTAGCGGGATGACCGGGGAGCTGTTTTTT	CASSLLGITSGMTGELFF
-	-	TRBV21-1	TRBJ1-5	TGTGCCAGCAGGGACAGGGAGAGCAATCAGCCCCAGCATTTT	CASRDRESNQPQHF
-	-	TRBV19	TRBJ2-7	TGTGCCAGTAGTATGGGCCTCTCCTACGAGCAGTACTTC	CASSMGLSYEQYF
-	-	TRBV30	TRBJ1-5	TGTGCCTGGCGCCTCGGGGGCAGGCTCTATAGCAATCAGCCCCAGCATTTT	CAWRLGGRLYSNQPQHF
TRBD2	-	TRBV7-9	TRBJ2-1	TGTGCCAGCAGCTTAGTGCTAGCGGGATCAAGAAATGAGCAGTTCTTC	CASSLVLAGSRNEQFF
-	-	TRBV5-3	TRBJ1-5	TGTGCCAGAAGCCAAGAGGGAGGCAATCAGCCCCAGCATTTT	CARSQEGGNQPQHF
TRBD1	-	TRBV6-5	TRBJ1-1	TGTGCCAGCAGTTACTCCCGGACAGGGAGAAACACTGAAGCTTTCTTT	CASSYSRTGRNTEAFF
-	-	TRBV11-2	TRBJ2-3	TGTGCCAGCAGCTATCACACAGATACGCAGTATTTT	CASSYHTDTQYF
-	many	TRBV5-4	TRBJ1-1	TGTGCCAGCAGCTTTAGGGAGCAGGCCACTGAAGCTTTCTTT	CASSFREQATEAFF
-	-	TRBV7-3	TRBJ2-7	TGTGCCAGCAGCCCCGAGGGGGGGTACGAGCAGTACTTC	CASSPEGGYEQYF